The following is a T cell receptor (beta chain) sequence with its context. This record comes from a study of blood T cell repertoires in COVID-19. Study summary: Samples taken during acute and convalescent COVID-19 were collected in the United States, Italy and Spain.

Sequencing was performed with immunoSEQ multiplex PCR; in TCRdb, only in-frame clones are kept and a portion is missing. Among some 180,000 clones listed, approximately 87% were seen once. V was shortened by 8 bases and J by 5 bases, with 15 bases between the two germline ends. CDR3 length: 14 residues. The germline CDR1 and CDR2 sequences are MNHEY and SVGAGI. This chain joins TRBV6-5 and TRBJ1-4; no clear D. What was sequenced was peripheral blood. This receptor was taken from a man aged 65 to 85 with active or convalescent COVID-19. CDR3 coding DNA: TGTGCCAGCCGGAGTCAGACCTCAAATGAAAAACTGTTTTTT. This codes for CASRSQTSNEKLFF.